The T cell receptor beta chain described here comes from a study of blood T cell repertoires in COVID-19. CDR1 is SGHRS and CDR2 is YFSETQ in the germline V gene. The V end was cut by 0 bases, the J end by 4 bases, with 10 bases between. The CDR3 covers 14 residues. The protocol was immunoSEQ multiplex PCR, while the TCRdb copy is restricted to in-frame clones and leaves out a portion. The repertoire holds 200,000 to 250,000 clones, with around 80% as singletons. The sequencing sample was made of PBMCs or T cells enriched from blood (not recorded which). The clonotype was recovered from a man younger than 45 with acute COVID-19. This rearrangement joins TRBV5-1 to TRBJ2-5; D is ambiguous. CDR3 sequence: CASSLGPGGETQYF. CDR3 nucleotides: TGCGCCAGCAGCTTGGGACCTGGCGGAGAGACCCAGTACTTC.